The 18 T cell receptor beta chains below come from one sample, sequenced in a study of T cell repertoires in cytomegalovirus infection. TCRdb itself ran the reads through MiXCR, one entry per CDR3 protein. This table holds about 770,000 distinct CDR3 sequences, 25% to 30% found once. Their recognized antigens are unknown. The source was cultured CD8+ T cells from PBMCs, collected from culture after CMV antigen stimulation. All receptors come from a human donor in good health (CMV status not recorded). Some clones in this sample may be carry-over from other donors' samples.

The V gene is TRBV12-3 or TRBV12-4, the J gene TRBJ1-6; D is ambiguous. This CDR3 region has 12 residues. The V end was cut by 10 bases, the J end by 6 bases, with 10 bases between. CDR3 in DNA: TGTGCCACCCAGAACGGTAATTCACCCCTCCACTTT. Protein sequence: CATQNGNSPLHF.

The table lists this clonotype with a few counts. V gene TRBV4-1 combines with J gene TRBJ2-1, with D tentatively TRBD1 or TRBD2 (5 bases each). The CDR3 runs to 16 residues. Trimming pared 0 bases from V and 2 bases from J, leaving 11 bases between. Germline assignment: CDR1 MGHRA and CDR2 YSYEKL. The CDR3, as DNA: TGCGCCAGCAGCCAAGAGCCCAGGGACGCCTACAATGAGCAGTTCTTC. This translates into CASSQEPRDAYNEQFF.

This chain connects TRBV7-6 to TRBJ1-5; tentatively, D is TRBD1 (5 bases). Germline CDR1 reads SGHVS; CDR2 reads FNYEAQ. Trimming removed 1 base at V and 5 bases at J, with 12 bases between. This CDR3 contains 15 residues. CDR3 residues: CASSLEQGDYQPQHF. DNA for the CDR3: TGTGCCAGCAGCTTAGAGCAGGGTGACTATCAGCCCCAGCATTTT.

There are a few counts of this clonotype. The chain carries TRBV6-2 or TRBV6-3 and TRBJ1-2, with 7 bases fitting TRBD1. CDR3 length: 16 residues. From germline, CDR1 is MNHEY and CDR2 SVGEGT. Germline trimming cut 4 bases from V and 0 bases from J; bases unmatched to any gene: 8. CDR3 in DNA: TGTGCCAGCAGTTCCTTGGACAGGACCTCTAACTATGGCTACACCTTC. Encoded protein: CASSSLDRTSNYGYTF.

A few counts support this clonotype. The rearrangement uses TRBV12-3 or TRBV12-4 and TRBJ1-5; weak D call: TRBD1 (5 bases). V was trimmed by 6 bases and J by 1 base, leaving 10 bases between them. CDR3 length: 14 amino acids. The CDR3 region has the DNA TGTGCCAGCAGCCAGACAGAGAGCAATCAGCCCCAGCATTTT. Protein: CASSQTESNQPQHF.

This clonotype was counted a single time. The chain couples TRBV6-6 to TRBJ1-1; perhaps TRBD1 as D (5 bases). This CDR3 has 17 residues. Germline V gene data show CDR1 as MNHNY and CDR2 as SVGAGI (reference sequence). The V and J ends lost 4 bases and 0 bases respectively, with 18 bases between them. CDR3 nucleotides: TGTGCCAGCAGTTCGGGAGGGGTCGTCCTCATGAACACTGAAGCTTTCTTT. Translated: CASSSGGVVLMNTEAFF.

The V call is TRBV19, the J call TRBJ2-3; D is possibly TRBD1 or TRBD2 (5 bases each). This CDR3 is built from 14 residues. Trimming stripped 3 bases from V and 2 bases from J, with 9 bases between. Per germline, CDR1 LNHDA and CDR2 SQIVND (reference sequence). The CDR3 sequence: CASSILGDTDTQYF. The CDR3 nucleotides are TGTGCCAGTAGTATCTTGGGGGACACAGATACGCAGTATTTT.

In its sample, this clonotype was seen many times. The chain has TRBV4-1 and TRBJ1-1; possibly TRBD1 for D (6 bases). V dropped 4 bases and J dropped 0 bases, with 9 bases sitting between them. This CDR3 comprises 14 residues. Germline-derived CDR1 and CDR2 are MGHRA and YSYEKL. The CDR3 sequence is CASSRTVMNTEAFF. CDR3 nucleotides: TGCGCCAGCAGCCGGACAGTTATGAACACTGAAGCTTTCTTT.

In its sample, this clonotype was seen a few times. CDR3 protein: CAISEGQGRGYEQYF. The CDR3 region has the DNA TGTGCCATCAGTGAGGGACAGGGGAGGGGCTACGAGCAGTACTTC. The chain links TRBV10-3 to TRBJ2-7, with TRBD1 matching over 9 bases. This CDR3 spans 15 amino acids. Germline CDR1 is ENHRY and CDR2 is SYGVKD. The V gene end was trimmed by 2 bases and the J gene end by 3 bases; junction bases not matched to a gene: 5.

The CDR3 region is CASSETGYNSPLHF. CDR3 sequence (DNA): TGTGCCAGCAGTGAGACCGGATATAATTCACCCCTCCACTTT. This rearrangement joins TRBV6-1 to TRBJ1-6; unclear D gene. Trimming shortened V by 3 bases and J by 4 bases, and 7 bases separated the two germline ends. Germline CDR1 is MNHNS and CDR2 is SASEGT. The CDR3 consists of 14 residues.

Ten or more counts support this clonotype. The chain is built from TRBV6-2 or TRBV6-3 and TRBJ2-1, with D possibly TRBD1 on 6 matching bases. This CDR3 region has 15 residues. V lost 7 bases, J lost 4 bases, and 17 bases lay in between. Germline CDR1 and CDR2: MNHEY and SVGEGT. The CDR3 region is CASTSSRGRYNEQFF. As DNA, the CDR3 is TGTGCCAGCACTTCCTCGAGGGGGAGATACAATGAGCAGTTCTTC.

This clonotype was detected a few times. V usage is TRBV13 and J usage is TRBJ2-2, with unresolved D. This CDR3 spans 17 amino acids. Per the germline V gene, CDR1 is PRHDT and CDR2 is FYEKMQ (reference sequence). Trimming left V 0 bases short and J 2 bases short, with 13 bases between. CDR3 DNA: TGTGCCAGCAGCTTAGGCCCAAAGACGTACAACACCGGGGAGCTGTTTTTT. Residues: CASSLGPKTYNTGELFF.

The rearrangement links TRBV24-1 to TRBJ2-1; TRBD2 matches at 8 bases. The CDR3 is 15 amino acids. The trim removed 3 bases at V and 8 bases at J, leaving 8 bases unmatched. Germline V gives CDR1 KGHDR, CDR2 SFDVKD. The CDR3 loop reads CATSDNGGGPDEQFF. The CDR3 DNA is TGTGCCACCAGTGATAACGGGGGGGGTCCCGATGAGCAGTTCTTC.

As to this clonotype: A read error is likely, as this CDR3 ends without the conserved phenylalanine or tryptophan. The J gene is TRBJ2-3, the V gene TRBV7-7; the match to TRBD1 covers 7 bases. CDR1 and CDR2 from the germline V gene are SSHAT and FNYEAQ (reference sequence). CDR3 size: 16 residues. DNA of the CDR3: TGTGCTAGCAGCTCTGGACAGGTAGCTAGCACAGATACGCAGTATTAT. Its protein is CASSSGQVASTDTQYY.

In its sample, this clonotype was seen a few times. The J gene is TRBJ1-1, the V gene TRBV5-4; 10 bases are shared with TRBD1. Trimming at V came to 4 bases and at J to 3 bases, leaving 12 bases not matched to a gene. This CDR3 region has 17 residues. Germline V gene lookup returns CDR1 SGHNT and CDR2 YYREEE (reference sequence). In DNA, the CDR3 is TGTGCCAGCAGCCGAGCCGGGACAGGGGCCTGGGACACTGAAGCTTTCTTT. Its translation: CASSRAGTGAWDTEAFF. The full variable domain, with the rest looked up from reference TRBV5-4 and TRBJ1-1, is ETGVTQSPTHLIKTRGQQVTLRCSSQSGHNTVSWYQQALGQGPQFIFQYYREEENGRGNFPPRFSGLQFPNYSSELNVNALELDDSALYLCASSRAGTGAWDTEAFFGQGTRLTVV.

The chain combines TRBV20-1 with TRBJ2-5; 7 bases are shared with TRBD1. Losses at the gene ends were 3 bases for V and 4 bases for J; bases not matched to a gene: 11. CDR1 is DFQATT, CDR2 SNEGSKA, per germline (reference sequence). The CDR3 runs 15 residues. The CDR3 here is CSASDRQGRLETQYF. The CDR3 nucleotides read TGCAGTGCTAGCGACCGACAGGGAAGACTAGAGACCCAGTACTTC.

The V call is TRBV6-1, the J call TRBJ2-3; possible D gene TRBD1, 5 bases. Germline CDR1 and CDR2: MNHNS and SASEGT. The CDR3 is 16 amino acids. V lost 3 bases, J lost 1 base, and 14 bases lay in between. This CDR3 reads CASSEGLVVGTDTQYF. For the CDR3, the DNA is TGTGCCAGCAGTGAGGGGCTAGTGGTCGGCACAGATACGCAGTATTTT.

V and J are TRBV20-1 and TRBJ1-1; unclear D gene. V lost 0 bases, J lost 0 bases, and 14 bases lay in between. Germline V gene lookup returns CDR1 DFQATT and CDR2 SNEGSKA (reference sequence). The CDR3 extends over 16 amino acids. In DNA form, the CDR3 reads TGCAGTGCTAGAGATCCCAGTTATCTTATGAACACTGAAGCTTTCTTT. Protein: CSARDPSYLMNTEAFF.